One and the same sample provided the 28 T cell receptor beta chains below, sequenced in a study of PD-L1 blockade in urothelial cancer (TCRdb year 2017). In light of the paper, this sample's time point label describes: pretreatment peripheral blood. Libraries were constructed by the immunoSEQ multiplex PCR assay. TCRdb re-hosts the immuneACCESS table, in-frame sequences only. Its copies lack some clones; in the studies checked, an unresolved V gene accounts for under half of them, and the cause for the rest is not known. For this sample the table gives approximately 88,000 clones, of which 84% were detected only once. The ten largest clones take up approximately 2% of the sample. The sequencing here drew on PBMCs, taken around atezolizumab (anti-PD-L1) treatment. These receptors originate from a man aged 60-69 years with urothelial cancer.

This chain uses TRBV9 with TRBJ2-3; D is unresolved. The CDR3 runs 14 residues. The germline V and J ends were trimmed by 1 base and 3 bases, with 9 bases remaining between them. Germline V lookup: CDR1 SGDLS, CDR2 YYNGEE. CDR3 region: CASSVFSMTDTQYF. The DNA for the CDR3 is TGTGCCAGCAGCGTATTTAGTATGACAGATACGCAGTATTTT.

The CDR3 DNA follows: TGTGCCAGCAGTGAAACTCACTACGAGCAGTACTTC. Protein product: CASSETHYEQYF. The rearrangement links TRBV2 to TRBJ2-7, with D unresolved. The CDR3 consists of 12 residues. V gave up 2 bases and J gave up 3 bases, with 5 bases separating them. Germline V gene sequence: CDR1 SNHLY, CDR2 FYNNEI. The complete variable domain, with remaining parts taken from reference TRBV2 and TRBJ2-7, reads EPEVTQTPSHQVTQMGQEVILRCVPISNHLYFYWYRQILGQKVEFLVSFYNNEISEKSEIFDDQFSVERPDGSNFTLKIRSTKLEDSAMYFCASSETHYEQYFGPGTRLTVT.

This chain joins TRBV7-2 and TRBJ2-7; 8 bases are shared with TRBD2. The V segment lost 2 bases and the J segment 7 bases; nucleotides outside the gene matches: 16. This CDR3 spans 17 amino acids. CDR1 SGHTA and CDR2 FQGNSA come from the germline V gene. The CDR3 loop reads CASSLLAARGASVEQYF. CDR3 nucleotides: TGTGCCAGCAGCTTACTCGCAGCGCGGGGGGCGTCTGTTGAGCAGTACTTC.

The chain couples TRBV5-6 to TRBJ2-7; D gene unclear. The V and J ends lost 0 bases and 6 bases respectively, with 4 bases between them. Germline CDR1 is SGHDT and CDR2 is YYEEEE. The CDR3 has 11 residues. DNA of the CDR3: TGTGCCAGCAGCTTGGGCGGCGAGCAGTACTTC. It translates to CASSLGGEQYF.

The sample holds a few counts of this clone. J is TRBJ2-3 and V is TRBV5-4; D gene ambiguous. V was clipped by 0 bases and J by 1 base, with 3 bases between them. The CDR3 runs to 13 residues. Germline CDR1 is SGHNT and CDR2 is YYREEE (reference sequence). Here the CDR3 reads CASSLGRTDTQYF. The CDR3 nucleotides read TGTGCCAGCAGCTTGGGGCGCACAGATACGCAGTATTTT.

This clone came up a few times. The chain joins TRBV13 to TRBJ2-3; possibly TRBD2 for D (7 bases). Germline V gene sequence: CDR1 PRHDT, CDR2 FYEKMQ (reference sequence). Trimming stripped 6 bases from V and 4 bases from J, with 17 bases between. The CDR3 has 15 residues. The CDR3 coding sequence is TGTGCCAGCAGACAAGAGGGGGGGCGGTCAGATACGCAGTATTTT. Translating gives CASRQEGGRSDTQYF.

The chain combines TRBV5-4 with TRBJ2-4; 7 nucleotides agree with TRBD2. The CDR3 is 14 residues long. Trimming cost V 2 bases and J 7 bases; bases outside gene matches: 6. CDR1 SGHNT and CDR2 YYREEE come from the germline V gene (reference sequence). CDR3 DNA: TGTGCCAGCAGCTTAAGCGGGATAGAGAACATTCAGTACTTC. It codes for CASSLSGIENIQYF.

The chain combines TRBV10-1 with TRBJ2-7; D may be TRBD1 (6 bases). V lost 4 bases to trimming and J lost 0 bases, with 13 bases between them. Germline V CDR1 and CDR2: WNHNN, SYGVQD (reference sequence). The CDR3 sequence is 15 residues long. CDR3 sequence: CASSASGQSSYEQYF. The CDR3 coding sequence is TGCGCCAGCAGTGCTTCGGGACAAAGCTCCTACGAGCAGTACTTC.

The rearrangement uses TRBV2 and TRBJ2-1; 8 bases are shared with TRBD2. The CDR3 extends over 14 amino acids. The trim removed 6 bases at V and 8 bases at J, leaving 9 bases unmatched. CDR1 is SNHLY and CDR2 is FYNNEI in the germline V gene. This CDR3 is CASSLGSGSYEQFF. Written as DNA, the CDR3 is TGTGCCAGCAGCCTCGGGAGCGGGAGCTATGAGCAGTTCTTC. Full variable domain (outside the CDR3, taken from reference TRBV2 and TRBJ2-1): EPEVTQTPSHQVTQMGQEVILRCVPISNHLYFYWYRQILGQKVEFLVSFYNNEISEKSEIFDDQFSVERPDGSNFTLKIRSTKLEDSAMYFCASSLGSGSYEQFFGPGTRLTVL.

Of note for this clone: Other DNA sequences in the sample encode the same CDR3. The chain is built from TRBV18 and TRBJ2-1; 13 nucleotides line up with TRBD2. In germline, CDR1 is KGHSH, CDR2 LQKENI. J was trimmed by 6 bases and V by 3 bases; bases with no gene match: 2. The CDR3 extends over 15 amino acids. In nucleotides, the CDR3 is TGTGCCAGCTCACCTACTAGCGGGGGGGCCAATGAGCAGTTCTTC. Its translation is CASSPTSGGANEQFF. The full variable domain, completed using reference TRBV18 and TRBJ2-1, is NAGVMQNPRHLVRRRGQEARLRCSPMKGHSHVYWYRQLPEEGLKFMVYLQKENIIDESGMPKERFSAEFPKEGPSILRIQQVVRGDSAAYFCASSPTSGGANEQFFGPGTRLTVL.

Here the CDR3 reads CASSLEPAGAWRGELFF. As DNA, the CDR3 is TGTGCCAGCAGCTTAGAACCAGCGGGAGCTTGGAGGGGGGAGCTGTTTTTT. The chain has TRBV7-2 and TRBJ2-2; 8 nucleotides agree with TRBD2. CDR1 SGHTA and CDR2 FQGNSA come from the germline V gene. The CDR3 length is 17 residues. V shed 1 base, J shed 8 bases, and the junction held 12 bases outside the gene matches.

The chain couples TRBV5-8 to TRBJ1-5; 7 positions match TRBD1. Trimming took 0 bases from V and 4 from J; bases not matched to a gene: 4. The length of the CDR3 is 15 residues. Germline assignment: CDR1 SGHTS and CDR2 YDEGEE. In nucleotides, the CDR3 is TGTGCCAGCAGCTTGGGACAGGGAATTAATCAGCCCCAGCATTTT. It encodes CASSLGQGINQPQHF.

V and J are TRBV7-9 and TRBJ1-6; 9 bases align to TRBD1. Trimming cost V 7 bases and J 3 bases; bases outside gene matches: 10. Germline V gene sequence: CDR1 SEHNR, CDR2 FQNEAQ (reference sequence). The CDR3 spans 17 residues. The CDR3 region is CASTTGTGLGYNSPLHF. Here the CDR3 DNA reads TGTGCCAGCACCACTGGGACAGGGCTGGGCTATAATTCACCCCTCCACTTT. Using reference TRBV7-9 and TRBJ1-6 for the parts outside the CDR3, the full variable domain is DTGVSQNPRHKITKRGQNVTFRCDPISEHNRLYWYRQTLGQGPEFLTYFQNEAQLEKSRLLSDRFSAERPKGSFSTLEIQRTEQGDSAMYLCASTTGTGLGYNSPLHFGNGTRLTVT.

This chain links TRBV10-3 with TRBJ2-1, with 7 bases matching TRBD2. Unmatched junction bases numbered 3, after V lost 4 bases and J lost 0 bases. Germline lookup yields CDR1 ENHRY and CDR2 SYGVKD. This CDR3 has 15 residues. In DNA, the CDR3 is TGTGCCATCAGTGGGGGAGGGGCCTCCTACAATGAGCAGTTCTTC. It translates to CAISGGGASYNEQFF.

The chain links TRBV6-6 to TRBJ2-7, with 10 bases identical to TRBD2. Trimming cost V 4 bases and J 0 bases; bases outside gene matches: 6. The CDR3 sequence is 16 residues long. Looked up from germline, CDR1 is MNHNY and CDR2 is SVGAGI (reference sequence). The chain's CDR3 is CASSSRSSGSSYEQYF. Here the CDR3 DNA reads TGTGCCAGCAGTTCCCGCTCTAGCGGGAGCTCCTACGAGCAGTACTTC.

The chain employs TRBV19 and TRBJ2-7, with D possibly matching TRBD1 (6 bases). CDR1 is LNHDA, CDR2 SQIVND, per germline (reference sequence). This CDR3 is 14 amino acids long. Trimming stripped 2 bases from V and 4 bases from J, with 12 bases between. CDR3 residues: CASSIKGDPYEQYF. The CDR3 nucleotides are TGTGCCAGTAGTATAAAGGGGGACCCGTACGAGCAGTACTTC.

V usage is TRBV6-1 and J usage is TRBJ1-2; D is perhaps TRBD1 (5 bases). The CDR3 covers 14 residues. V was clipped by 3 bases and J by 5 bases, with 13 bases between them. Germline lookup yields CDR1 MNHNS and CDR2 SASEGT. In nucleotides, the CDR3 is TGTGCCAGCAGTGAGGAGGGGAGGAGATATGGCTACACCTTC. Protein sequence: CASSEEGRRYGYTF.

The chain is built from TRBV19 and TRBJ2-3; the match to TRBD2 covers 8 bases. Germline CDR1 is LNHDA and CDR2 is SQIVND (reference sequence). This CDR3 spans 15 amino acids. With V trimmed by 3 bases and J by 2 bases, 4 bases remained unmatched. The CDR3 loop reads CASSIGGGYTDTQYF. The CDR3, as DNA: TGTGCCAGTAGTATCGGGGGGGGATACACAGATACGCAGTATTTT.

This clone was seen more than once but under ten times. This chain uses TRBV5-6 with TRBJ1-2; TRBD1 agrees at 7 bases. Trimming at V came to 3 bases and at J to 11 bases, leaving 7 bases not matched to a gene. The V gene's germline CDR1 is SGHDT and CDR2 YYEEEE. The CDR3 covers 12 residues. The CDR3 region is CASSWDSEEYTF. CDR3 DNA: TGTGCCAGCAGCTGGGACAGTGAGGAGTACACCTTC.

V usage is TRBV21-1 and J usage is TRBJ2-5; the D segment call TRBD1 is taken from the table without a DNA check. TRBV21-1 is noted as a pseudogene. This CDR3 has 16 amino acids. In DNA form, the CDR3 reads TGTGCCAGCACCCTAGGGGGTGGGACAGGGCTCGAGACCCAGTACTTC. The encoded protein is CASTLGGGTGLETQYF.

The genes are TRBV6-5 and TRBJ2-1; possibly TRBD1 for D (6 bases). The CDR3 sequence is 13 residues long. The V gene lost 6 bases and the J gene lost 14 bases, with 20 bases spanning the gap. Germline values: CDR1 MNHEY, CDR2 SVGAGI. The CDR3 sequence: CASRVFGTPKEFF. The CDR3 DNA sequence: TGTGCCAGCAGGGTTTTCGGGACACCCAAGGAGTTCTTC.

The chain couples TRBV21-1 to TRBJ2-1; TRBD2 is taken as the D call from the table, unchecked against the DNA. TRBV21-1 is marked as a pseudogene. This CDR3 spans 17 amino acids. This chain's CDR3 is CASTLHPSGSSYNEQFF. DNA for the CDR3: TGTGCCAGCACCCTTCATCCTAGCGGGAGCTCCTACAATGAGCAGTTCTTC.

The V gene is TRBV7-6, the J gene TRBJ1-4, with TRBD1 identical over 7 bases. Looked up from germline, CDR1 is SGHVS and CDR2 is FNYEAQ. The CDR3 is 14 amino acids. With 4 bases clipped from V and 7 bases from J, the junction kept 6 bases outside the gene matches. CDR3 sequence reads: CASSSRQGGEKLFF. The CDR3 bases are TGTGCCAGCAGCTCAAGACAGGGTGGTGAAAAACTGTTTTTT.

V gene TRBV9 combines with J gene TRBJ2-3, with a weak D call TRBD2 (6 bases). V lost 0 bases and J lost 11, with 13 bases in between. CDR1 SGDLS and CDR2 YYNGEE come from the germline V gene. The length of the CDR3 is 13 residues. The CDR3 DNA reads as TGTGCCAGCAGCGTAGAAGGATCCGGGAGGCAGTATTTT. This sequence encodes CASSVEGSGRQYF.

On this clone: A read error may account for a junction end that differs from germline. The V gene is TRBV19, the J gene TRBJ2-3, with 14 positions matching TRBD2. The CDR3 spans 17 residues. Germline CDR1 is LNHDA and CDR2 is SQIVND (reference sequence). CDR3 sequence: CASSEVGTSGSRDTQYF. For the CDR3, the DNA is TGTGCCAGTAGTGAAGTGGGGACTAGCGGGAGCAGAGATACGCAGTATTTT.

V and J are TRBV5-1 and TRBJ2-2, with D uncertain. Germline V gene lookup returns CDR1 SGHRS and CDR2 YFSETQ. The CDR3 consists of 15 residues. Trimming shortened V by 0 bases and J by 5 bases, and 11 bases separated the two germline ends. The CDR3 bases are TGCGCCAGCAGCTTGGTAGGAGTTGATACCGGGGAGCTGTTTTTT. Translating it yields CASSLVGVDTGELFF.

V usage is TRBV18 and J usage is TRBJ2-5; 8 bases map to TRBD1. Germline lookup yields CDR1 KGHSH and CDR2 LQKENI. V lost 3 bases and J lost 5; bases outside the gene matches: 5. The CDR3 sequence is 14 residues long. This CDR3 is CASSPFRGRETQYF. Here the CDR3 DNA reads TGTGCCAGCTCACCCTTCAGGGGGCGGGAGACCCAGTACTTC. The whole variable domain, filled in from reference TRBV18 and TRBJ2-5, reads NAGVMQNPRHLVRRRGQEARLRCSPMKGHSHVYWYRQLPEEGLKFMVYLQKENIIDESGMPKERFSAEFPKEGPSILRIQQVVRGDSAAYFCASSPFRGRETQYFGPGTRLLVL.

V and J are TRBV6-6 and TRBJ1-4; D gene uncertain. Deletions cut 6 bases from V and 0 bases from J, with 8 bases between. The CDR3 totals 14 residues. CDR1 MNHNY and CDR2 SVGAGI come from the germline V gene (reference sequence). The DNA of the CDR3 is TGTGCCAGCAGCCTCCTCGCAACTAATGAAAAACTGTTTTTT. Translated, it gives CASSLLATNEKLFF.